A selection of T cell receptor beta chains follows, all from one sample in a study of shared clonotypes between healthy human individuals. TCRdb's copy holds only in-frame clones and misses some; the assay was immunoSEQ multiplex PCR. The sample gives over 800,000 clones, almost 95% of which show up once; under 30% is in the top ten. Sample: naive CD8+ T cells sorted from blood. The receptors come from a man under 40 in good health. The CDR3 runs from the conserved cysteine through the conserved F or W. D genes are given only for firm matches. Clone size is shown for a subset of rows, as once, few, many or a class of expanded clone.

cdr3_length d_call j_call v_call clone_size cdr3_aa cdr3_nt
21 TRBD2 TRBJ2-2 TRBV9 . CASSLNMPGLAGEWGTGELFF TGTGCCAGCAGCCTCAATATGCCGGGACTAGCGGGAGAGTGGGGCACCGGGGAGCTGTTTTTT
12 . TRBJ1-2 TRBV29-1 . CSVEPENYGYTF TGCAGCGTTGAACCTGAAAACTATGGCTACACCTTC
12 . TRBJ2-7 TRBV6-5 . CASSLQGYEQYF TGTGCCAGCAGTTTACAGGGTTACGAGCAGTACTTC
13 TRBD1 TRBJ2-7 TRBV6-5 . CASSPTGAREQYF TGTGCCAGCAGCCCCACAGGGGCGCGCGAGCAGTACTTC
16 . TRBJ1-5 TRBV7-6 . CASSPMTGRSNQPQHF TGTGCCAGCAGCCCGATGACAGGTCGGAGCAATCAGCCCCAGCATTTT
15 TRBD1 TRBJ2-7 TRBV7-2 . CASSLDRLGSYEQYF TGTGCCAGCAGCTTGGACAGGCTTGGGTCCTACGAGCAGTACTTC
14 . TRBJ2-7 TRBV29-1 . CSVEDRSEDYEQYF TGCAGCGTTGAAGATCGTAGCGAGGACTACGAGCAGTACTTC
17 TRBD2 TRBJ2-1 TRBV7-3 . CASSPWPSGSSYNEQFF TGTGCCAGCAGCCCATGGCCTAGCGGAAGCTCCTACAATGAGCAGTTCTTC
13 . TRBJ2-7 TRBV9 . CASSVGTASEQYF TGTGCCAGCAGCGTGGGTACAGCCTCCGAGCAGTACTTC
15 TRBD2 TRBJ2-2 TRBV9 . CASSAGLANTGELFF TGTGCCAGCAGCGCCGGACTAGCGAACACCGGGGAGCTGTTTTTT
13 TRBD1 TRBJ1-1 TRBV6-1 few CASGGQENTEAFF TGTGCCAGCGGAGGACAGGAGAACACTGAAGCTTTCTTT
18 TRBD2 TRBJ2-1 TRBV7-9 once CASTPGLAGAGSYNEQFF TGTGCCAGCACCCCGGGACTAGCGGGAGCTGGGTCCTACAATGAGCAGTTCTTC
15 TRBD2 TRBJ2-3 TRBV4-1 once CASTPSGGPSDTQYF TGCGCCAGCACCCCGTCGGGAGGGCCCTCAGATACGCAGTATTTT
15 TRBD1 TRBJ2-4 TRBV15 . CATSGTGGAKNIQYF TGTGCCACCAGCGGGACAGGGGGAGCCAAAAACATTCAGTACTTC
16 . TRBJ2-2 TRBV21-1 . CASNFTGTGCSGELFF TGTGCCAGCAACTTTACCGGGACAGGGTGTTCCGGGGAGCTGTTTTTT
17 TRBD2 TRBJ2-3 TRBV11-2 . CASSYGLAGVRADTQYF TGTGCCAGCAGCTATGGACTAGCGGGAGTTAGGGCAGATACGCAGTATTTT
17 TRBD2 TRBJ2-7 TRBV2 once CASNPPSGLAGAYEQYF TGTGCCAGCAACCCCCCTTCGGGACTAGCGGGGGCCTACGAGCAGTACTTC
12 . TRBJ2-7 TRBV9 . CASGPGDYEQYF TGTGCCAGCGGCCCCGGGGACTACGAGCAGTACTTC
16 . TRBJ2-7 TRBV5-5 . CASSPWKGSTPYEQYF TGTGCCAGCAGCCCCTGGAAGGGGAGCACTCCCTACGAGCAGTACTTC
16 TRBD2 TRBJ2-1 TRBV29-1 . CSVLGLAGGSYNEQFF TGCAGCGTTCTCGGACTAGCGGGAGGCTCCTACAATGAGCAGTTCTTC
17 . TRBJ2-1 TRBV2 . CAFMVWSSGSSYNEQFF TGTGCCTTCATGGTTTGGAGTTCAGGGAGCTCCTACAATGAGCAGTTCTTC
14 . TRBJ2-6 TRBV27 . CASSVSGGANVLTF TGTGCCAGCAGTGTCTCGGGAGGGGCCAACGTCCTGACTTTC
17 TRBD1 TRBJ1-1 TRBV9 . CASGKNLLRQGETEAFF TGTGCCAGCGGGAAAAACCTATTAAGACAGGGGGAAACTGAAGCTTTCTTT
15 . TRBJ2-1 TRBV9 . CASSRSGGADNEQFF TGTGCCAGCAGCCGGAGTGGAGGGGCCGACAATGAGCAGTTCTTC
16 . TRBJ2-2 TRBV27 . CASSLSRRITTGELFF TGTGCCAGCAGTTTATCGAGGAGGATAACAACCGGGGAGCTGTTTTTT
17 . TRBJ2-5 TRBV9 once CASSVRGGSHVQETQYF TGTGCCAGCAGCGTAAGAGGAGGGAGCCACGTCCAAGAGACCCAGTACTTC
14 TRBD2 TRBJ2-7 TRBV7-2 . CASSASGRDYEQYF TGTGCCAGCAGCGCTAGCGGGAGGGACTACGAGCAGTACTTC
13 . TRBJ2-2 TRBV19 . CASSLRYTGELFF TGTGCCAGTAGTCTAAGGTACACCGGGGAGCTGTTTTTT
15 . TRBJ1-2 TRBV7-9 . CASSSEHGANYGYTF TGTGCCAGCAGCTCAGAACATGGAGCTAACTATGGCTACACCTTC
15 . TRBJ1-1 TRBV15 . CATSREGEGNTEAFF TGTGCCACCAGCAGAGAGGGGGAAGGGAACACTGAAGCTTTCTTT
13 . TRBJ2-2 TRBV27 . CASSPPYNGELFF TGTGCCAGCAGTCCACCCTACAATGGGGAGCTGTTTTTT
13 . TRBJ2-1 TRBV14 . CASSPYSHNEQFF TGTGCCAGCAGCCCCTACAGTCACAATGAGCAGTTCTTC
13 . TRBJ2-7 TRBV7-2 once CASSLSAVYEQYF TGTGCCAGCAGCTTAAGCGCTGTCTACGAGCAGTACTTC